This TCR beta chain emerged from a study of cytomegalovirus exposure and HLA in healthy donors. Study conclusions and caveats: According to reports, the classifier identified cytomegalovirus status with high specificity and sensitivity. Data from an earlier analysis indicated that most TCR beta V segments were productive either about 87% or about 30% of the time. Analysis performed later showed TCR beta chains linked to HLA being more clonally expanded than equally common others.

For this clone: The antigen is undetermined.

V lost 3 bases, J lost 4 bases, and 8 bases stayed unmatched. Germline CDR1 is SGHNT and CDR2 is YYREEE (reference sequence). This CDR3 region has 15 residues. The PCR ran on 60 Vbeta and 13 Jbeta primers. Produced via immunoSEQ multiplex PCR; TCRdb's table is partial and in-frame only. The table has approximately 100,000 clones, approximately 70% seen once. The rearrangement links TRBV5-4 to TRBJ2-5, with 8 bases matching TRBD2. This clonotype originated in a man aged 50 to 60 in good health and CMV-seronegative. Source material: PBMCs. DNA of the CDR3: TGTGCCAGCAGCTACGGCCCGGGACTAGTAGAGACCCAGTACTTC. Amino acid sequence: CASSYGPGLVETQYF. Filled out from reference TRBV5-4 and TRBJ2-5, the complete variable domain reads ETGVTQSPTHLIKTRGQQVTLRCSSQSGHNTVSWYQQALGQGPQFIFQYYREEENGRGNFPPRFSGLQFPNYSSELNVNALELDDSALYLCASSYGPGLVETQYFGPGTRLLVL.